The clone carrying this TCR beta chain was counted a few times. Its antigen is still unknown. This entry comes from a study of response to subunit inactivated influenza vaccine. Whole-study results and caveats: After each seasonal influenza vaccination, few new T cells are recruited, the authors suggested.

The junction had 2 bases not matched to a gene; V was cut back by 2 bases and J by 0 bases. This CDR3 has 16 amino acids. Germline V gene lookup returns CDR1 MNHEY and CDR2 SVGEGT. TCRdb ran MiXCR on the RT-PCR reads and lists one entry per CDR3 protein. Here the sample spans hundreds of thousands of distinct CDR3 sequences, under 20% being singletons. This material consisted of PBMCs from blood, taken around 5 days after vaccination. The chain couples TRBV6-2 or TRBV6-3 to TRBJ2-1; 9 nucleotides line up with TRBD1. The source of this sequence is a man aged 45-65 years who received an inactivated influenza vaccine. The CDR3 nucleotides are TGTGCCAGCAGTTACCGGGACAGGGTCTCCTACAATGAGCAGTTCTTC. Amino acids: CASSYRDRVSYNEQFF.